These T cell receptor beta chains were read from a single sample in a study of blood T cell repertoires in COVID-19. Clones were read by immunoSEQ multiplex PCR, and TCRdb kept only the in-frame ones, dropping some. The table records about 380,000 clones, 88% of them present only once. The specimen sequenced was PBMCs or T cells enriched from blood (not recorded which). All receptors come from a young woman who had recovered from COVID-19. The CDR3 runs from the conserved cysteine through the conserved F or W. D genes are given only for firm matches. Rows may omit the clone size; those that give it use once, few, many or a size class.

TRBV28	TRBJ2-7	TRBD2	once	15	CASSLISGIPYEQYF	TGTGCCAGCAGTTTAATTAGCGGGATCCCCTACGAGCAGTACTTC
TRBV27	TRBJ1-5	NA	NA	15	CASSAVLHSNQPQHF	TGTGCCAGCAGTGCGGTCCTCCATAGCAATCAGCCCCAGCATTTT
TRBV9	TRBJ1-2	TRBD1	NA	15	CASSVGTGGIYGYTF	TGTGCCAGCAGCGTGGGAACAGGGGGTATCTATGGCTACACCTTC
TRBV6-5	TRBJ2-7	TRBD1	NA	15	CASSYLDRAPYEQYF	TGTGCCAGCAGTTACTTGGACAGGGCCCCCTACGAGCAGTACTTC
TRBV4-2	TRBJ2-1	TRBD2	NA	16	CASSQEVSGGYNEQFF	TGTGCCAGCAGCCAAGAGGTTAGCGGGGGTTACAATGAGCAGTTCTTC
TRBV10-3	TRBJ1-2	TRBD1	NA	18	CAITRERQTGTTNYGYTF	TGTGCCATCACCCGAGAACGACAGACAGGGACAACTAACTATGGCTACACCTTC
TRBV11-2	TRBJ1-4	NA	NA	15	CASSLVFRGNEKLFF	TGTGCCAGCAGCTTAGTTTTCAGGGGTAATGAAAAACTGTTTTTT
TRBV20-1	TRBJ2-7	TRBD1	NA	11	CSTDRGNEQYF	TGCAGTACGGACAGGGGGAACGAGCAGTACTTC
TRBV4-1	TRBJ1-4	TRBD1	NA	17	CASSLGQGLSTNEKLFF	TGCGCCAGCAGCCTCGGACAGGGGCTTTCAACTAATGAAAAACTGTTTTTT
TRBV9	TRBJ2-7	TRBD1	NA	15	CASSVGQGAAYEQYF	TGTGCCAGCAGCGTAGGGCAGGGGGCCGCCTACGAGCAGTACTTC